Listed below are T cell receptor beta chains from one sample, sequenced in a study of T cell responses to AZD1222 COVID-19 vaccine. Sequencing was performed with immunoSEQ multiplex PCR; in TCRdb, only in-frame clones are kept and a portion is missing. In the table there are over 100,000 clones, around nine tenths of which are singletons. This material consisted of peripheral blood, taken 28 days after the second dose of the MenACWY control vaccine. These receptor sequences come from an adult who received the MenACWY meningococcal vaccine as a control. CDR3s include the opening cysteine and the closing phenylalanine or tryptophan. D genes are given only for firm matches. Expanded clones are given a class, and other clones once, few, many or no size at all.

j_call,v_call,clone_size,d_call,cdr3_nt,cdr3_aa
TRBJ1-5,TRBV28,few,.,TGTGCCAGCAGTTTTGGCGGGGGCGGCAATCAGCCCCAGCATTTT,CASSFGGGGNQPQHF
TRBJ2-5,TRBV7-7,once,.,TGTGCTAGCAGCTTAGCGCGTGGGGAGACCCAGTACTTC,CASSLARGETQYF
TRBJ1-1,TRBV28,.,.,TGTGCCACCGCGTGGCCGGGTATGAACACTGAAGCTTTCTTT,CATAWPGMNTEAFF
TRBJ2-1,TRBV7-9,few,TRBD2,TGTGCCAGCAGCTCGGGACTAGCGGGGCCGATTGGAAGGTATGAGCAGTTCTTC,CASSSGLAGPIGRYEQFF
TRBJ2-5,TRBV7-2,once,.,TGTGCCAGCAGCTTAGCGCAGGGTTTAGAGACCCAGTACTTC,CASSLAQGLETQYF
TRBJ1-2,TRBV18,.,TRBD1,TGTGCCAGCTCACCATACGCCGGACAGGGGGCGACAAACTATGGCTACACCTTC,CASSPYAGQGATNYGYTF
TRBJ2-7,TRBV6-5,few,.,TGTGCCAGCATGGATACCTACGAGCAGTACTTC,CASMDTYEQYF
TRBJ2-1,TRBV10-3,.,.,TGTGCCATCAGTGAGTCGACCGGGGGACTGCACAATGAGCAGTTCTTC,CAISESTGGLHNEQFF
TRBJ2-7,TRBV5-1,.,.,TGCGCCAGCAGCTTGGACGGGCAGGGCTCCTACGAGCAGTACTTC,CASSLDGQGSYEQYF
TRBJ1-3,TRBV3-1/TRBV3-2,.,.,TGTGCCAGCAGCCAACTCTGGCAGGCTGGAAACACCATATATTTT,CASSQLWQAGNTIYF
TRBJ1-2,TRBV5-1,.,TRBD1,TGCGCCAGCAGCGATTCGGGTGGGACAGGGTTTGCCTATGGCTACACCTTC,CASSDSGGTGFAYGYTF
TRBJ2-5,TRBV18,once,TRBD2,TGTGCCAGCTCACCACAGGCGGGGGGGCCGGAGACCCAGTACTTC,CASSPQAGGPETQYF
TRBJ1-5,TRBV5-6,.,.,TGTGCCAGCAGCTTGTGGGGAACGGGCAATCAGCCCCAGCATTTT,CASSLWGTGNQPQHF
TRBJ1-1,TRBV7-2,once,.,TGTGCCAGCAGCTTCACAGTGGCCACTGAAGCTTTCTTT,CASSFTVATEAFF
TRBJ2-4,TRBV5-1,.,.,TGCGCCAGCAGCTTAGAACAGCGGGACATTCAGTACTTC,CASSLEQRDIQYF
TRBJ1-1,TRBV11-2,few,.,TGTGCCAGCAGCTTCGGCCAGGCGGCCGAAGCTTTCTTT,CASSFGQAAEAFF
TRBJ1-5,TRBV19,.,.,TGTGCCAGTAGTATAGCCCGGGGGAATCAGCCCCAGCATTTT,CASSIARGNQPQHF
TRBJ2-7,TRBV7-9,.,TRBD1,TGTGCCAGCAGTTTCGGACAGGGCCGAACCGAGCAGTACTTC,CASSFGQGRTEQYF
TRBJ2-1,TRBV23-1,.,TRBD1,TGCGCCAGCAGTCATACGGGGACAGGGGACAATGAGCAGTTCTTC,CASSHTGTGDNEQFF
TRBJ2-2,TRBV27,.,.,TGTGCCAGCAGTTTCCCTACTTTACAGGGAAACACCGGGGAGCTGTTTTTT,CASSFPTLQGNTGELFF
TRBJ1-1,TRBV10-2,few,.,TGCGCCAGCACCCTCCAGGGGAACACTGAAGCTTTCTTT,CASTLQGNTEAFF
TRBJ2-7,TRBV15,.,TRBD1,TGTGCCACCAGCAGAGCCACCGGGACAGATTTCACCTACGAGCAGTACTTC,CATSRATGTDFTYEQYF
TRBJ1-5,TRBV1,.,.,TGCACCAGCAGCCAACAAAAAGACCCTCTTAGGAGGGCGGATTATAGCAATCAGCCCCAGCATTTT,CTSSQQKDPLRRADYSNQPQHF
TRBJ1-2,TRBV4-2,.,.,TGTGCCAGCAGCCAAGATACAACGAGTAACTATGGCTACACCTTC,CASSQDTTSNYGYTF
TRBJ2-5,TRBV9,.,TRBD1,TGTGCCAGCAGCGTAGGGAGAACAGGGGCGAGGGAGACCCAGTACTTC,CASSVGRTGARETQYF
TRBJ2-3,TRBV9,.,TRBD1,TGTGCCAGCACCCTCGGAAGGGGGCGGGTATCAGATACGCAGTATTTT,CASTLGRGRVSDTQYF
TRBJ2-1,TRBV19,.,TRBD2,TGTGCCAGTAGTCTCACTAGCGGGGGGGCTTGGAATGAGCAGTTCTTC,CASSLTSGGAWNEQFF
TRBJ2-3,TRBV11-2,.,TRBD2,TGTGCCACCAGGCGGGGGGGACGAGACACAGATACGCAGTATTTT,CATRRGGRDTDTQYF
TRBJ1-1,TRBV13,.,.,TGTGCCAGCAGCCCAAGCGTGATGAACACTGAAGCTTTCTTT,CASSPSVMNTEAFF
TRBJ1-6,TRBV6-5,.,.,TGTGCCAGCAGGACAGTCCAAGGGGGAAATTCACCCCTCCACTTT,CASRTVQGGNSPLHF
TRBJ2-2,TRBV5-5,.,.,TGTGCCAGCAGCTTGGGGCTGGGGAACACCGGGGAGCTGTTTTTT,CASSLGLGNTGELFF
TRBJ2-1,TRBV5-4,.,TRBD2,TGTGCCAGCAGCTTGGGACTAGCGGGGGTCTACAATGAGCAGTTCTTC,CASSLGLAGVYNEQFF
TRBJ1-4,TRBV5-1,.,.,TGCGCCAGCAGACGCATTAACAGCAGCATGAATGAAAAACTGTTTTTT,CASRRINSSMNEKLFF
TRBJ1-4,TRBV5-1,.,TRBD1,TGCGCCAGCAGCTTGGCAGGGACAGCAACTAATGAAAAACTGTTTTTT,CASSLAGTATNEKLFF
TRBJ1-1,TRBV4-1,few,.,TGCGCCAGCAGCCAAGATGAGCAGGTGAGCACTGAAGCTTTCTTT,CASSQDEQVSTEAFF
TRBJ2-4,TRBV20-1,.,TRBD2,TGCAGTGCTAGTGTCGGCCTGCACGGACTAGCGGGGGGTGACAGACCGTTAGCCAAAAACATTCAGTACTTC,CSASVGLHGLAGGDRPLAKNIQYF
TRBJ2-2,TRBV7-3,.,TRBD2,TGTGCCAGCAGCTTAAGTCCCAGCGGGGGGCGCACCGGGGAGCTGTTTTTT,CASSLSPSGGRTGELFF
TRBJ2-7,TRBV6-5,.,TRBD2,TGTGCCAGCACCCCCCGGGGGGACGCCTACGAGCAGTACTTC,CASTPRGDAYEQYF